A selection of T cell receptor beta chains follows, all from one sample in a study of blood T cells in healthy people across ages. MiXCR, run by TCRdb on the 5' RACE reads, gives a single entry per CDR3 protein. Here the sample spans about 830,000 distinct CDR3 sequences, around 68% being singletons. What was sequenced was blood. The receptors were gathered from a man aged 25-45 years in good health. Each CDR3 is given with its conserved first and last residue. A D gene is named only where the DNA matches it firmly. For some rows the clone size is stated as once, few or many, or as a class when expanded; others skip it.

V gene	D gene	J gene	clone size	CDR3 protein	CDR3 DNA
TRBV9	TRBD1	TRBJ1-2	.	CASSDQPDRGGYGYTF	TGTGCCAGCAGCGACCAACCGGACAGGGGTGGCTATGGCTACACCTTC
TRBV28	.	TRBJ2-7	.	CASSSFTYEQYF	TGTGCCAGCAGTTCATTCACCTACGAGCAGTACTTC
TRBV9	.	TRBJ1-2	.	CASSAAISGLWGYTF	TGTGCCAGCAGCGCGGCAATATCAGGGCTTTGGGGCTACACCTTC
TRBV28	TRBD1	TRBJ2-4	.	CASSFDRGIQYF	TGTGCCAGCAGTTTCGACAGGGGCATTCAGTACTTC
TRBV9	TRBD2	TRBJ2-1	.	CASSGLAGGPAYNEQFF	TGTGCCAGCAGCGGACTAGCGGGGGGTCCTGCCTACAATGAGCAGTTCTTC
TRBV20-1	TRBD1	TRBJ2-4	.	CSANRGAIAKNIQYF	TGCAGTGCTAACAGGGGGGCCATAGCCAAAAACATTCAGTACTTC
TRBV4-3	.	TRBJ2-7	few	CASSQDSWGAGSYEQYF	TGCGCCAGCAGCCAAGATTCCTGGGGGGCGGGTTCCTACGAGCAGTACTTC
TRBV15	.	TRBJ1-5	.	CATRPKGHLQPQHF	TGTGCCACCAGACCTAAGGGCCACCTTCAGCCCCAGCATTTT
TRBV7-2	.	TRBJ2-7	.	CASSLESGIHEQYF	TGTGCCAGCAGCTTAGAGTCGGGGATCCACGAGCAGTACTTC
TRBV20-1	.	TRBJ2-5	.	CSVPGIGTLGETQYF	TGCAGTGTCCCCGGCATCGGGACCTTAGGAGAGACCCAGTACTTC
TRBV27	TRBD2	TRBJ2-5	few	CASSLLGRGETQYF	TGTGCCAGCAGTTTATTGGGGAGGGGAGAGACCCAGTACTTC
TRBV29-1	.	TRBJ1-2	.	CSDESGVYYTF	TGCAGCGACGAGTCGGGAGTGTATTACACCTTC
TRBV3-1	.	TRBJ2-1	.	CASSAGTVSYNEQFF	TGTGCCAGCAGCGCCGGGACTGTCTCCTACAATGAGCAGTTCTTC
TRBV7-3	.	TRBJ2-7	.	CASSLNRSPYYNEQYF	TGTGCCAGCAGCTTAAATCGCAGTCCATATTACAATGAGCAGTACTTC
TRBV24-1	.	TRBJ1-2	.	CAIWGVQGYTF	TGTGCCATCTGGGGAGTCCAGGGCTACACCTTC
TRBV4-3	.	TRBJ1-5	.	CASSQDWQSSNQPQHF	TGCGCCAGCAGCCAAGATTGGCAAAGTAGCAATCAGCCCCAGCATTTT
TRBV5-1	TRBD1	TRBJ1-2	.	CASSPGQGGHTF	TGCGCCAGCAGCCCGGGACAGGGTGGCCACACCTTC
TRBV2	TRBD1	TRBJ2-5	.	CASKTGAETQYF	TGTGCCAGCAAGACAGGGGCTGAGACCCAGTACTTC
TRBV20-1	TRBD1	TRBJ1-5	.	CSAPDRVDQPQHF	TGCAGTGCCCCGGACAGGGTTGATCAGCCCCAGCATTTT
TRBV24-1	TRBD1	TRBJ2-1	few	CATSEKGQGFYNEQFF	TGTGCCACCAGTGAGAAGGGACAGGGGTTCTACAATGAGCAGTTCTTC
TRBV7-7	TRBD2	TRBJ2-3	.	CASRRLANTDTQYF	TGTGCTAGCAGACGACTAGCCAACACAGATACGCAGTATTTT
TRBV5-6	TRBD1	TRBJ2-1	.	CASSWGTGQGDNERFF	TGTGCCAGCAGCTGGGGGACCGGACAGGGGGACAATGAGCGGTTCTTC
TRBV10-3	TRBD1	TRBJ2-6	few	CATRQGTLSGANVLTF	TGTGCCACCAGACAGGGTACTCTTTCTGGGGCCAACGTCCTGACTTTC
TRBV30	.	TRBJ2-1	.	CAWGPSSYNEQFF	TGTGCCTGGGGCCCTAGCTCCTACAATGAGCAGTTCTTC
TRBV9	.	TRBJ2-1	few	CASSIGQSSSYNEQFF	TGTGCCAGCAGCATTGGACAGTCGAGCTCCTACAATGAGCAGTTCTTC
TRBV20-1	.	TRBJ1-1	.	CSAQDGGPTFF	TGCAGTGCTCAAGACGGAGGGCCAACTTTCTTT
TRBV6-2/TRBV6-3	.	TRBJ2-1	.	CASTGDRVFSNEQFF	TGTGCCAGCACCGGAGATCGGGTTTTCAGCAATGAGCAGTTCTTC
TRBV6-1	TRBD1	TRBJ2-6	.	CASSGDRVGANVLTF	TGTGCCAGCAGTGGGGACAGGGTTGGGGCCAACGTCCTGACTTTC
TRBV14	.	TRBJ2-1	.	CASSHQGRGYNEQFF	TGTGCCAGCAGCCACCAAGGCAGGGGTTACAATGAGCAGTTCTTC
TRBV2	TRBD2	TRBJ2-3	.	CASSVGAGDTDTQYF	TGTGCCAGCAGTGTAGGGGCGGGGGACACAGATACGCAGTATTTT
TRBV7-9	TRBD1	TRBJ2-4	.	CASSPLTGALAKNIQYF	TGTGCCAGCAGCCCATTAACAGGGGCACTAGCCAAAAACATTCAGTACTTC
TRBV9	.	TRBJ2-1	.	CASSDQPREHNEQFF	TGTGCCAGCAGCGACCAGCCACGGGAGCACAATGAGCAGTTCTTC